The 17 T cell receptor beta chains reported below all come from one sample, sequenced in a study of shared clonotypes between healthy human individuals. Sequencing used immunoSEQ multiplex PCR; TCRdb keeps in-frame clones, though not all of them. The profile shows around 2.1 million clones, approximately 94% of them singletons. The sequencing sample was made of naive CD4+ T cells sorted from blood. The sample's subset: CD45RA+ positively selected. The receptors come from a man in his late teens or twenties in good health.

The chain carries TRBV6-6 and TRBJ2-7, with TRBD1 matching 10 bases. This CDR3 has 14 amino acids. Germline CDR1 reads MNHNY; CDR2 reads SVGAGI (reference sequence). Trimming at V came to 6 bases and at J to 6 bases, leaving 8 bases not matched to a gene. In nucleotides, the CDR3 is TGTGCCAGCAGCCCACGACAGGGGGCGAGCGAGCAGTACTTC. Translated, it gives CASSPRQGASEQYF.

The gene calls are TRBV6-5 and TRBJ1-1; D is undetermined. Germline V gene data show CDR1 as MNHEY and CDR2 as SVGAGI. Trimming took off 6 bases at V and 1 base at J, with 15 bases between the two ends. The CDR3 totals 15 residues. CDR3: CASSPYFWGNTEAFF. For the CDR3, the DNA is TGTGCCAGCAGCCCCTACTTTTGGGGGAACACTGAAGCTTTCTTT.

The chain combines TRBV30 with TRBJ1-3; D not certain. V was pared by 0 bases and J by 0 bases, with 9 bases between. The CDR3 length is 15 residues. CDR1 GTSNPN and CDR2 SVGIG come from the germline V gene (reference sequence). This CDR3 is CAWSVRSASGNTIYF. As DNA, the CDR3 is TGTGCCTGGAGTGTACGTTCTGCCTCTGGAAACACCATATATTTT.

V usage is TRBV27 and J usage is TRBJ2-7; D possibly corresponds to TRBD2 (6 bases). The CDR3 runs 15 residues. V shed 5 bases and J shed 0 bases, with 14 bases lying between them. In germline, CDR1 is MNHEY, CDR2 SMNVEV (reference sequence). CDR3 DNA sequence: TGTGCCAGCAGTGCCAAGGCGGGGAGCTCCTACGAGCAGTACTTC. This encodes CASSAKAGSSYEQYF.

The V and J genes are TRBV27 and TRBJ2-2, with TRBD2 matching over 13 bases. The V gene's germline CDR1 is MNHEY and CDR2 SMNVEV (reference sequence). The CDR3 totals 18 residues. The trim removed 4 bases at V and 4 bases at J, leaving 9 bases unmatched. The CDR3 nucleotides read TGTGCCAGCAGTTCCCCCGGGACTAGCGGGGCAAGCACCGGGGAGCTGTTTTTT. Translation gives CASSSPGTSGASTGELFF.

In regard to this clone: Other DNA sequences of this sample code for an identical CDR3. This chain uses TRBV11-2 with TRBJ1-2, with TRBD1 matching over 7 bases. The CDR3 length is 13 residues. The junction had 2 bases not matched to a gene; V was cut back by 3 bases and J by 4 bases. The germline CDR1 and CDR2 sequences are SGHAT and FQNNGV. The CDR3 DNA reads TGTGCCAGCAGCTTGGGACAGAGCTATGGCTACACCTTC. Translating it yields CASSLGQSYGYTF.

CDR3 residues: CASSVTGQENEKLFF. The CDR3 nucleotides read TGTGCCAGCAGCGTGACCGGACAGGAGAATGAAAAACTGTTTTTT. This chain joins TRBV9 and TRBJ1-4; 7 nucleotides align to TRBD1. Per the germline V gene, CDR1 is SGDLS and CDR2 is YYNGEE. This CDR3 contains 15 residues. The junction had 6 bases not matched to a gene; V was cut back by 2 bases and J by 5 bases.

The chain recombines TRBV27 with TRBJ1-6; D unclear. The CDR3 loop spans 15 amino acids. Trimming pared 5 bases from V and 8 bases from J, leaving 16 bases between. Germline V gene lookup returns CDR1 MNHEY and CDR2 SMNVEV (reference sequence). The CDR3 region has the DNA TGTGCCAGCAGTACCTCGAGGAGGAATGATTCACCCCTCCACTTT. Protein sequence: CASSTSRRNDSPLHF.

The chain combines TRBV5-4 with TRBJ1-3; 7 positions match TRBD1. Germline values: CDR1 SGHNT, CDR2 YYREEE (reference sequence). V lost 8 bases and J lost 3; bases outside the gene matches: 8. The CDR3 is 14 residues long. The DNA of the CDR3 is TGTGCCAGTCACCTTCGGGACAGTGGAAACACCATATATTTT. The encoded protein is CASHLRDSGNTIYF. Supplemented by reference TRBV5-4 and TRBJ1-3, the full variable domain reads ETGVTQSPTHLIKTRGQQVTLRCSSQSGHNTVSWYQQALGQGPQFIFQYYREEENGRGNFPPRFSGLQFPNYSSELNVNALELDDSALYLCASHLRDSGNTIYFGEGSWLTVV.

The chain has TRBV10-3 and TRBJ1-5; D is unclear. The V end was cut by 3 bases, the J end by 1 base, with 10 bases between. In germline, CDR1 is ENHRY, CDR2 SYGVKD. The CDR3 runs 15 residues. The chain's CDR3 is CAISDRLESNQPQHF. The CDR3 DNA reads TGTGCCATCAGTGACCGATTGGAGAGCAATCAGCCCCAGCATTTT.

This chain uses TRBV29-1 with TRBJ1-3, with D unresolved. Germline V lookup: CDR1 SQVTM, CDR2 ANQGSEA. Trimming removed 1 base at V and 3 bases at J, with 7 bases between. The CDR3 has 13 residues. The CDR3 reads CSVEGGGGNTIYF. CDR3 coding DNA: TGCAGCGTTGAAGGGGGAGGTGGAAACACCATATATTTT.

This clone was picked up one time. The V call is TRBV19, the J call TRBJ1-5; the match to TRBD1 covers 7 bases. Germline trimming cut 7 bases from V and 4 bases from J; bases unmatched to any gene: 4. Per germline, CDR1 LNHDA and CDR2 SQIVND (reference sequence). CDR3 length: 13 residues. This CDR3 reads CASNRQGNQPQHF. DNA of the CDR3: TGTGCCAGTAACCGACAGGGTAATCAGCCCCAGCATTTT.

Concerning this clone itself: The sample has other DNA sequences that encode this CDR3 too. V usage is TRBV28 and J usage is TRBJ1-2; 9 bases line up with TRBD1. The CDR3 contains 13 residues. Trimming cost V 3 bases and J 4 bases; bases outside gene matches: 0. Germline loops: CDR1 MDHEN, CDR2 SYDVKM. CDR3 in amino acids: CASSLTGGYGYTF. CDR3 DNA sequence: TGTGCCAGCAGTTTGACAGGGGGCTATGGCTACACCTTC.

On this clone itself: Other DNA sequences within the sample encode an identical CDR3. This chain joins TRBV5-4 and TRBJ1-6, with a weak D call TRBD1 (5 bases). The germline V gene has CDR1 SGHNT and CDR2 YYREEE (reference sequence). The CDR3 is made up of 14 amino acids. V was shortened by 3 bases and J by 6 bases, with 10 bases between the two germline ends. The chain's CDR3 is CASSSRGGNSPLHF. CDR3 DNA sequence: TGTGCCAGCAGCTCCCGGGGCGGTAATTCACCCCTCCACTTT.

Only one count was recorded for this clone. This same CDR3 is encoded by further DNA sequences in the sample. The chain carries TRBV5-1 and TRBJ2-7; TRBD1 aligns across 7 bases. The V gene end was trimmed by 0 bases and the J gene end by 6 bases; junction bases not matched to a gene: 3. Per germline, CDR1 SGHRS and CDR2 YFSETQ. The CDR3 covers 13 residues. The CDR3 bases are TGCGCCAGCAGCTTGGCAGGGGGACGCGAGCAGTACTTC. As protein: CASSLAGGREQYF.

The chain is built from TRBV9 and TRBJ2-3; D is perhaps TRBD2 (6 bases). The CDR3 totals 15 residues. Between the trimmed V and J ends, which lost 4 bases and 1 base, there was a span of 13 bases. CDR1 SGDLS and CDR2 YYNGEE come from the germline V gene. The CDR3 nucleotides are TGTGCCAGCAGCCCGGGGACTGCGGGCACAGATACGCAGTATTTT. It yields the protein CASSPGTAGTDTQYF. The full variable domain, with the rest looked up from reference TRBV9 and TRBJ2-3, is DSGVTQTPKHLITATGQRVTLRCSPRSGDLSVYWYQQSLDQGLQFLIQYYNGEERAKGNILERFSAQQFPDLHSELNLSSLELGDSALYFCASSPGTAGTDTQYFGPGTRLTVL.

The chain employs TRBV27 and TRBJ1-4; no definite D call. V lost 7 bases, J lost 5 bases, and 11 bases lay in between. There are 13 residues in the CDR3. Germline V lookup: CDR1 MNHEY, CDR2 SMNVEV (reference sequence). The CDR3 nucleotides are TGTGCCAGCATGGATCGAGCCAATGAAAAACTGTTTTTT. This gives the protein CASMDRANEKLFF.